This record covers a single T cell receptor (beta chain). The data derive from a study of CD8+ T cells in alopecia areata. CDR1 and CDR2 (germline): SEHNR, FQNEAQ (reference sequence). J lost 5 bases, V lost 3 bases, and 4 bases had no gene match. CDR3 length: 14 amino acids. Noted treatment: oral pan-JAK inhibitor, 5-10 mg twice daily. Sequencing used cDNA as its template, made by extracting RNA and reverse transcribing it. Generated by immunoSEQ multiplex PCR, the TCRdb table keeps only in-frame clones and is missing some. The table shows 200,000 to 250,000 clones, with 35% to 40% occurring only once.

The clonotype originates from a human donor with alopecia areata. The V gene is TRBV7-9, the J gene TRBJ2-7, with 10 bases fitting TRBD2. The sample was CD4+ T cells sorted from blood, taken around week 34, from a patient treated with tofacitinib. Here the CDR3 reads CASSFRTSGDEQYF. The CDR3 DNA reads TGTGCCAGCAGCTTCCGGACTAGCGGCGACGAGCAGTACTTC.